The T cell receptor (beta chain) described here comes from a study of PD-1 blockade in classical Hodgkin lymphoma. V lost 1 base and J 3 bases, leaving 9 bases between the germline ends. This CDR3 has 14 residues. Germline V gene lookup returns CDR1 MNHEY and CDR2 SVGAGI. Brentuximab vedotin exposure varied, and every patient relapsed after autologous stem cell transplantation. The protocol was immunoSEQ multiplex PCR, while the TCRdb copy is restricted to in-frame clones and leaves out a portion. The sample yields tens of thousands of clones, under 95% seen once. The sequencing here drew on peripheral blood mononuclear cells (PBMCs), taken at baseline. The sequence derives from a human donor with classical Hodgkin lymphoma. This chain connects TRBV6-5 to TRBJ1-1, with TRBD1 as a possible D gene (5 bases). CDR3 loop: CASSYLGGDTEAFF. For the CDR3, the DNA is TGTGCCAGCAGTTACTTGGGGGGGGACACTGAAGCTTTCTTT.